The 18 T cell receptor beta chains below all came from one sample that was sequenced in a study of blood T cell repertoires in COVID-19. TCRdb's copy holds only in-frame clones and misses some; the assay was immunoSEQ multiplex PCR. The data show about 300,000 clones, 88% seen once. Sequencing used peripheral blood. All receptors derive from a woman in her 30s who had recovered from COVID-19.

The gene calls are TRBV18 and TRBJ1-1; D is unresolved. Germline CDR1 and CDR2: KGHSH and LQKENI. V was shortened by 3 bases and J by 7 bases, with 12 bases between the two germline ends. This CDR3 is built from 13 residues. Here the CDR3 reads CASSPMKGDEAFF. The CDR3 nucleotides read TGTGCCAGCTCACCGATGAAAGGAGATGAAGCTTTCTTT. The full variable domain, its missing parts supplied by reference TRBV18 and TRBJ1-1, is NAGVMQNPRHLVRRRGQEARLRCSPMKGHSHVYWYRQLPEEGLKFMVYLQKENIIDESGMPKERFSAEFPKEGPSILRIQQVVRGDSAAYFCASSPMKGDEAFFGQGTRLTVV.

The genes are TRBV3-1 (or the pseudogene TRBV3-2) and TRBJ1-6; D gene uncertain. CDR1 and CDR2 from the germline V gene are LGHDT and YNNKEL (reference sequence). V was shortened by 7 bases and J by 3 bases, with 13 bases between the two germline ends. The CDR3 sequence is 15 residues long. The CDR3 DNA sequence: TGTGCCAGCACGTCCCTACTAGGCTATAATTCACCCCTCCACTTT. Translated: CASTSLLGYNSPLHF.

The chain has TRBV19 and TRBJ1-4, with D possibly TRBD1 on 5 matching bases. Deletions cut 7 bases from V and 7 bases from J, with 16 bases between. Germline loops: CDR1 LNHDA, CDR2 SQIVND (reference sequence). The CDR3 runs to 14 residues. The CDR3 is CASTLGRGTEKLFF. The CDR3 DNA reads as TGTGCCAGTACTCTGGGACGGGGGACTGAAAAACTGTTTTTT.

CDR3 protein: CASSLAGNTEAFF. The CDR3 coding sequence is TGTGCCAGCAGCTTGGCAGGGAACACTGAAGCTTTCTTT. V is TRBV7-3 and J is TRBJ1-1; D gene unclear. The CDR3 is made up of 13 amino acids. Per the germline V gene, CDR1 is SGHTA and CDR2 is FQGTGA. The V and J ends lost 3 bases and 1 base respectively, with 6 bases between them.

The chain joins TRBV4-1 to TRBJ2-7; 8 positions agree with TRBD1. Germline loops: CDR1 MGHRA, CDR2 YSYEKL. The CDR3 has 17 amino acids. The junction had 12 bases not matched to a gene; V was cut back by 0 bases and J by 5 bases. CDR3 protein: CASSQDRGSTGGNEQYF. CDR3 coding DNA: TGCGCCAGCAGCCAAGATAGGGGAAGTACAGGGGGTAACGAGCAGTACTTC.

The chain is built from TRBV9 and TRBJ2-1, with 8 nucleotides matching TRBD2. The germline CDR1 and CDR2 sequences are SGDLS and YYNGEE. The CDR3 runs 17 residues. The V and J ends lost 6 bases and 4 bases, in that order; junction bases with no gene match: 15. This CDR3 is CASTPWSTGGPYNEQFF. Here the CDR3 DNA reads TGTGCCAGCACCCCCTGGTCTACGGGGGGGCCGTACAATGAGCAGTTCTTC.

This clone was recorded a few times. The V gene is TRBV15, the J gene TRBJ1-3; 10 bases line up with TRBD1. Germline V lookup: CDR1 LNHNV, CDR2 YYDKDF (reference sequence). CDR3 length: 15 amino acids. Losses at the gene ends were 2 bases for V and 4 bases for J; bases not matched to a gene: 2. The CDR3 spells CATSRKGQGGNTIYF. CDR3 sequence (DNA): TGTGCCACCAGCAGAAAGGGACAGGGGGGAAACACCATATATTTT.

This clone was detected a few times. This chain links TRBV2 with TRBJ2-3; 7 bases are a match to TRBD1. The CDR3 sequence is 15 residues long. J gave up 3 bases and V 6 bases, and 9 bases lay outside the gene matches. Germline V gives CDR1 SNHLY, CDR2 FYNNEI. CDR3: CASSSDRDLTDTQYF. In DNA form, the CDR3 reads TGTGCCAGCAGCTCTGACAGGGACCTAACAGATACGCAGTATTTT.

The chain combines TRBV7-9 with TRBJ1-1; TRBD1 agrees at 9 bases. Germline-derived CDR1 and CDR2 are SEHNR and FQNEAQ (reference sequence). This CDR3 is built from 15 residues. V gave up 0 bases and J gave up 11 bases; unmatched junction bases: 10. The CDR3 loop reads CASSLAGQGSEGAFF. In nucleotides, the CDR3 is TGTGCCAGCAGCTTAGCGGGACAGGGATCAGAGGGGGCTTTCTTT.

The chain couples TRBV5-1 to TRBJ1-4; 10 bases agree with TRBD1. The length of the CDR3 is 14 residues. With V trimmed by 2 bases and J by 7 bases, 2 bases remained unmatched. Germline CDR1 reads SGHRS; CDR2 reads YFSETQ. CDR3 loop: CASSFGQGVEKLFF. In DNA form, the CDR3 reads TGCGCCAGCAGCTTTGGACAGGGGGTTGAAAAACTGTTTTTT.

J is TRBJ2-7 and V is TRBV7-8; a weak D match, TRBD2 (5 bases). V lost 5 bases and J lost 10, with 18 bases in between. The CDR3 loop spans 13 amino acids. Germline V gene sequence: CDR1 SGHVS, CDR2 FQNEAQ. The CDR3 protein is CASSHAGDQIQYF. The CDR3 DNA reads TGTGCCAGCAGCCACGCGGGCGACCAAATACAGTACTTC.

V is TRBV2 and J is TRBJ1-5; tentatively, D is TRBD1 (5 bases). The V gene's germline CDR1 is SNHLY and CDR2 FYNNEI. Between the trimmed V and J ends, which lost 7 bases and 7 bases, there was a span of 14 bases. This CDR3 region has 13 residues. The DNA of the CDR3 is TGTGCCAGCACCGGGGGGGGAGGACAGCCCCAGCATTTT. It specifies CASTGGGGQPQHF.

A single count supports this clone. V gene TRBV11-2 combines with J gene TRBJ1-2; TRBD1 matches 8 bases. V lost 1 base to trimming and J lost 4 bases; unmatched junction nucleotides: 2. This CDR3 is 14 amino acids long. Germline-derived CDR1 and CDR2 are SGHAT and FQNNGV. CDR3 bases: TGTGCCAGCAGCTTAGGACAGGGGTTCTATGGCTACACCTTC. Translated, it gives CASSLGQGFYGYTF.

As to this clone: The same CDR3 also results from other DNA sequences found in this sample. V is TRBV11-3 and J is TRBJ2-5; tentatively, D is TRBD2 (5 bases). The CDR3 length is 13 residues. Germline loops: CDR1 SGHNT, CDR2 YENEEA. The germline V and J ends were trimmed by 5 bases and 1 base, with 8 bases remaining between them. For the CDR3, the DNA is TGTGCCAGCAGCCGGGGAGTCCAAGAGACCCAGTACTTC. Protein: CASSRGVQETQYF.

The genes are TRBV10-3 and TRBJ2-3; 9 nucleotides align to TRBD2. Losses at the gene ends were 3 bases for V and 2 bases for J; bases not matched to a gene: 6. The CDR3 spans 16 residues. Per germline, CDR1 ENHRY and CDR2 SYGVKD. The CDR3 DNA reads TGTGCCATCAGTGATGGGCGGGGGGGTACCACAGATACGCAGTATTTT. The encoded protein is CAISDGRGGTTDTQYF.

The CDR3 reads CASSLGGQGSYEQYF. The CDR3 bases are TGTGCCAGCAGCTTGGGCGGACAGGGCTCCTACGAGCAGTACTTC. The rearrangement joins TRBV5-4 to TRBJ2-7; 8 bases are shared with TRBD1. Looked up from germline, CDR1 is SGHNT and CDR2 is YYREEE (reference sequence). The CDR3 is 15 amino acids. The junction had 2 bases not matched to a gene; V was cut back by 0 bases and J by 0 bases.

The genes are TRBV7-8 and TRBJ2-3; D may be TRBD2 (5 bases). The CDR3 totals 15 residues. Trimming cost V 5 bases and J 5 bases, with 17 bases left between them. In germline, CDR1 is SGHVS, CDR2 FQNEAQ. As DNA, the CDR3 is TGTGCCAGCAGCCCCCAGGCTCTCGAGGGAGATACGCAGTATTTT. Translation gives CASSPQALEGDTQYF.

This rearrangement joins TRBV19 to TRBJ2-1, with D tentatively TRBD2 (5 bases). This CDR3 has 15 amino acids. CDR1 is LNHDA and CDR2 is SQIVND in the germline V gene (reference sequence). Trimming removed 3 bases at V and 0 bases at J, with 9 bases between. DNA for the CDR3: TGTGCCAGTAGTATGGGAGCGGTCTCCTACAATGAGCAGTTCTTC. Translation gives CASSMGAVSYNEQFF.